Following are 16 T cell receptor beta chains from one sample sequenced in a study of shared clonotypes between healthy human individuals (dated by TCRdb to 2020 to 2021). For the CD8 naive samples, CD45RO-negative cells were positively selected for CCR7, yielding a CD45RA+CCR7+ population from which TemRA cells were excluded. The method was the immunoSEQ multiplex PCR assay. TCRdb re-hosts the immuneACCESS table, in-frame sequences only. Its copies lack some clones; in the studies checked, an unresolved V gene accounts for under half of them, and the cause for the rest is not known. The sample table contains just over 2,000,000 clones; only one count was recorded for around 96% of them. 1.1% of the sample is taken by the ten largest. Sequencing was carried out using naive CD8+ T cells sorted from blood. This sample's cell subset or site label indicates: CD45RA+CCR7+. The receptors shown here come from a man between 18 and 29 years old in good health.

The rearrangement uses TRBV27 and TRBJ2-3; D is perhaps TRBD1 (5 bases). The germline V and J ends were trimmed by 5 bases and 2 bases, with 8 bases remaining between them. Germline V gene lookup returns CDR1 MNHEY and CDR2 SMNVEV (reference sequence). The CDR3 contains 13 residues. CDR3 coding DNA: TGTGCCAGCAGTCCAGGGCCCACAGATACGCAGTATTTT. It encodes CASSPGPTDTQYF.

The chain combines TRBV9 with TRBJ2-1; D is unresolved. CDR3 length: 14 residues. V was shortened by 3 bases and J by 7 bases, with 14 bases between the two germline ends. Germline CDR1 and CDR2: SGDLS and YYNGEE. CDR3 nucleotides: TGTGCCAGCAGCGCCATCTCCGGCGATAATGAGCAGTTCTTC. It encodes CASSAISGDNEQFF.

To note about this clone: Different DNA sequences within this sample yield the same CDR3. The chain couples TRBV19 to TRBJ2-7, with D perhaps TRBD2 (6 bases). Germline CDR1 and CDR2: LNHDA and SQIVND (reference sequence). The CDR3 runs to 13 residues. Trimming stripped 4 bases from V and 4 bases from J, with 11 bases between. The CDR3 coding sequence is TGTGCCAGTAGTAGCGGGGTATCATACGAGCAGTACTTC. Protein sequence: CASSSGVSYEQYF.

CDR3 coding DNA: TGCGCCAGCATCGGGGGTAGCTCCTACGAGCAGTACTTC. This translates into CASIGGSSYEQYF. The gene calls are TRBV10-1 and TRBJ2-7; perhaps TRBD2 as D (6 bases). Trimming left V 7 bases short and J 0 bases short, with 10 bases between. The CDR3 totals 13 residues. CDR1 WNHNN and CDR2 SYGVQD come from the germline V gene (reference sequence).

The chain links TRBV5-1 to TRBJ2-1; 12 bases are a match to TRBD2. CDR1 SGHRS and CDR2 YFSETQ come from the germline V gene. V was pared by 0 bases and J by 0 bases, with 7 bases of the junction left unmatched. The CDR3 has 19 residues. The DNA for the CDR3 is TGCGCCAGCAGCTTGGTACTAGCGGGGGGATCGAGCTCCTACAATGAGCAGTTCTTC. Amino acids: CASSLVLAGGSSSYNEQFF.

V and J are TRBV27 and TRBJ2-1; D is ambiguous. Looked up from germline, CDR1 is MNHEY and CDR2 is SMNVEV (reference sequence). The V end was cut by 2 bases, the J end by 5 bases, with 7 bases between. CDR3 length equals 13 residues. The chain's CDR3 is CASSLTLHNEQFF. In nucleotides, the CDR3 is TGTGCCAGCAGTTTAACTTTACACAATGAGCAGTTCTTC.

In this sample, this clone turned up once. Other DNA sequences in the same sample also yield this CDR3. V is TRBV7-9 and J is TRBJ2-7; D may be TRBD1 (6 bases). Germline loops: CDR1 SEHNR, CDR2 FQNEAQ (reference sequence). This CDR3 is 14 amino acids long. V was clipped by 1 base and J by 3 bases, with 10 bases between them. The CDR3 bases are TGTGCCAGCAGCTTAGGGACAGCGAGCTACGAGCAGTACTTC. This encodes CASSLGTASYEQYF. Looking up the rest from reference TRBV7-9 and TRBJ2-7 gives the full variable domain: DTGVSQNPRHKITKRGQNVTFRCDPISEHNRLYWYRQTLGQGPEFLTYFQNEAQLEKSRLLSDRFSAERPKGSFSTLEIQRTEQGDSAMYLCASSLGTASYEQYFGPGTRLTVT.

This clone was found once. The rearrangement uses TRBV7-6 and TRBJ2-3; D is undetermined. Trimming cost V 2 bases and J 0 bases, with 9 bases left between them. The CDR3 has 15 residues. Germline CDR1 is SGHVS and CDR2 is FNYEAQ. CDR3 bases: TGTGCCAGCAGCTTAAATCCAGAAAGCACAGATACGCAGTATTTT. Its translation: CASSLNPESTDTQYF.

V and J are TRBV6-1 and TRBJ2-7; D is unclear. Trimming removed 2 bases at V and 2 bases at J, with 7 bases between. Germline CDR1 reads MNHNS; CDR2 reads SASEGT. This CDR3 has 13 residues. The CDR3, as DNA: TGTGCCAGCAGTGAACGGCTCCCCTACGAGCAGTACTTC. Its protein product is CASSERLPYEQYF.

Points on this clone: Other DNA sequences in this sample translate to the same CDR3. The rearrangement links TRBV4-1 to TRBJ2-1; 7 nucleotides align to TRBD1. The CDR3 loop spans 16 amino acids. Losses at the gene ends were 3 bases for V and 0 bases for J; bases not matched to a gene: 5. Germline CDR1 MGHRA, CDR2 YSYEKL. DNA of the CDR3: TGCGCCAGCAGCCACCGGGACAGCAGCTCCTACAATGAGCAGTTCTTC. Protein product: CASSHRDSSSYNEQFF.

The V call is TRBV11-2, the J call TRBJ2-1; 8 positions match TRBD2. The V segment lost 5 bases and the J segment 9 bases; nucleotides outside the gene matches: 12. This CDR3 has 15 residues. CDR1 and CDR2 from the germline V gene are SGHAT and FQNNGV. CDR3 protein: CASSPFLAGGPEQFF. The CDR3 bases are TGTGCCAGCAGCCCATTTCTTGCGGGAGGCCCTGAGCAGTTCTTC.

This chain uses TRBV30 with TRBJ1-2; D unclear. The CDR3 spans 13 residues. Germline-derived CDR1 and CDR2 are GTSNPN and SVGIG (reference sequence). With 2 bases removed from V and 3 bases from J, the gap between germline ends came to 10 bases. As DNA, the CDR3 is TGTGCCTGGAGTTCAGTTTGGGACTATGGCTACACCTTC. The encoded protein is CAWSSVWDYGYTF.

The chain employs TRBV9 and TRBJ2-3; TRBD2 aligns across 7 bases. V trimming: 0 bases; J trimming: 2 bases; junction bases outside the gene matches: 3. Germline lookup yields CDR1 SGDLS and CDR2 YYNGEE. The CDR3 length is 15 residues. CDR3 residues: CASSVDLADTDTQYF. The CDR3 bases are TGTGCCAGCAGCGTAGACCTAGCGGACACAGATACGCAGTATTTT.

The rearrangement joins TRBV19 to TRBJ2-7; a weak D match, TRBD1 (5 bases). This CDR3 has 14 amino acids. The V gene's germline CDR1 is LNHDA and CDR2 SQIVND (reference sequence). V dropped 4 bases and J dropped 0 bases, with 10 bases sitting between them. CDR3 region: CASSNLGHSYEQYF. CDR3 DNA: TGTGCCAGTAGTAATCTCGGACACTCCTACGAGCAGTACTTC. Supplemented by reference TRBV19 and TRBJ2-7, the full variable domain reads DGGITQSPKYLFRKEGQNVTLSCEQNLNHDAMYWYRQDPGQGLRLIYYSQIVNDFQKGDIAEGYSVSREKKESFPLTVTSAQKNPTAFYLCASSNLGHSYEQYFGPGTRLTVT.

This sequence joins TRBV7-9 and TRBJ1-3; D gene unclear. Germline CDR1 and CDR2: SEHNR and FQNEAQ (reference sequence). Trimming removed 6 bases at V and 8 bases at J, with 11 bases between. CDR3 length: 12 amino acids. In DNA form, the CDR3 reads TGTGCCAGCAGACCTCCTTTCCACACCATATATTTT. This encodes CASRPPFHTIYF.

The rearrangement uses TRBV2 and TRBJ2-7, with D possibly being TRBD2 (6 bases). Trimming cost V 8 bases and J 0 bases, with 20 bases left between them. This CDR3 contains 16 residues. Looked up from germline, CDR1 is SNHLY and CDR2 is FYNNEI. The CDR3 protein is CASVRRDGAHSYEQYF. CDR3 nucleotides: TGTGCCAGCGTCCGGAGGGACGGGGCCCACTCCTACGAGCAGTACTTC. The full variable domain, completed using reference TRBV2 and TRBJ2-7, is EPEVTQTPSHQVTQMGQEVILRCVPISNHLYFYWYRQILGQKVEFLVSFYNNEISEKSEIFDDQFSVERPDGSNFTLKIRSTKLEDSAMYFCASVRRDGAHSYEQYFGPGTRLTVT.